These 25 T cell receptor beta chains originate from one sample sequenced in a study of regulatory T cells in long-lasting Graves disease. As to time point: newly diagnosed GD, antithyroid drugs for less than 3 months. Following extraction of RNA from PBMCs, that RNA was used to make the TCR library. CDR3-region Arm-PCR and iRepertoire HTBI primers produced the TCR beta libraries. One entry per CDR3 protein, called by TCRdb with MiXCR from the multiplex PCR reads. In the table there are 500,000 or so distinct CDR3 sequences, about 16% of which are singletons. Another study also made use of these data, one on T cells in Graves' hyperthyroidism and ophthalmopathy.

Specimen: peripheral blood mononuclear cells (PBMCs), collected at new diagnosis, from a patient treated with antithyroid drugs. These receptor sequences come from a middle-aged woman with Graves disease.

This clonotype was seen ten or more times. The V and J genes are TRBV2 and TRBJ1-1; maybe TRBD1 (5 bases). CDR1 and CDR2 (germline): SNHLY, FYNNEI. With 5 bases removed from V and 6 bases from J, the gap between germline ends came to 16 bases. The length of the CDR3 is 14 residues. The CDR3 sequence: CASSPGRASSEAFF. CDR3 DNA sequence: TGTGCCAGCAGTCCGGGACGGGCGAGCTCTGAAGCTTTCTTT.

The chain recombines TRBV12-3 or TRBV12-4 with TRBJ2-1; TRBD1 matches at 10 bases. Trimming took 6 bases from V and 10 from J; bases not matched to a gene: 12. The CDR3 is 15 amino acids. The CDR3 region is CASSPTGQGTQEQFF. The CDR3 DNA is TGTGCCAGCAGCCCTACGGGACAGGGGACCCAGGAGCAGTTCTTC.

This chain joins TRBV7-6 and TRBJ1-1, with unresolved D. Germline CDR1 is SGHVS and CDR2 is FNYEAQ. V was pared by 6 bases and J by 1 base, with 15 bases between. The CDR3 is made up of 15 amino acids. This CDR3 is CASRKRPGENTEAFF. The CDR3 DNA reads as TGTGCCAGCAGGAAAAGGCCTGGAGAGAACACTGAAGCTTTCTTT.

With regard to this clonotype: One base away lies a much larger clone, so this may be a sequencing read error. The V and J genes are TRBV6-2 or TRBV6-3 and TRBJ2-7, with TRBD2 identical over 9 bases. The CDR3 has 16 residues. The germline gives CDR1 MNHEY, CDR2 SVGEGT. The CDR3 spells CASSDSRGGAGYEQYF. DNA for the CDR3: TGTGCCAGCAGTGACTCTCGCGGGGGGGCTGGGTACGAGCAGTACTTC.

The CDR3 spells CSAVGTLNTGELFF. The CDR3 DNA reads as TGCAGTGCTGTAGGGACACTGAACACCGGGGAGCTGTTTTTT. The chain is built from TRBV20-1 and TRBJ2-2; tentatively, D is TRBD1 (6 bases). V was cut by 5 bases and J by 1 base, with 11 bases left in between. The CDR3 runs to 14 residues. Per the germline V gene, CDR1 is DFQATT and CDR2 is SNEGSKA (reference sequence).

This chain joins TRBV19 and TRBJ1-2; no reliable D call. CDR1 LNHDA and CDR2 SQIVND come from the germline V gene (reference sequence). The CDR3 consists of 13 residues. Trimming shortened V by 3 bases and J by 4 bases, and 9 bases separated the two germline ends. DNA of the CDR3: TGTGCCAGTAGTATCGGCCAGTTCTATGGCTACACCTTC. This gives the protein CASSIGQFYGYTF.

The rearrangement joins TRBV12-3 or TRBV12-4 to TRBJ1-2; possibly TRBD1 for D (5 bases). The CDR3 consists of 17 residues. V lost 2 bases and J lost 4, with 20 bases in between. The CDR3 region has the DNA TGTGCCAGCAGTTTAATACACAGAGACAGTCATTCCTATGGCTACACCTTC. It encodes CASSLIHRDSHSYGYTF.

This chain joins TRBV2 and TRBJ1-3; tentatively, D is TRBD1 (5 bases). The V and J ends lost 6 bases and 5 bases respectively, with 17 bases between them. The CDR3 is 15 amino acids. CDR1 is SNHLY and CDR2 is FYNNEI in the germline V gene. The CDR3 region has the DNA TGTGCCAGCAGAGACACAGGAGCGGCACGAAACACCATATATTTT. Amino acid sequence: CASRDTGAARNTIYF.

The genes are TRBV7-9 and TRBJ1-3; the D is unclear. The CDR3 runs 12 residues. The germline CDR1 and CDR2 sequences are SEHNR and FQNEAQ (reference sequence). The V gene lost 8 bases and the J gene lost 8 bases, with 13 bases spanning the gap. The CDR3 sequence is CASGPTKDTIYF. CDR3 sequence (DNA): TGTGCCAGCGGGCCAACAAAAGACACCATATATTTT. Full variable domain (missing parts from reference TRBV7-9 and TRBJ1-3): DTGVSQNPRHKITKRGQNVTFRCDPISEHNRLYWYRQTLGQGPEFLTYFQNEAQLEKSRLLSDRFSAERPKGSFSTLEIQRTEQGDSAMYLCASGPTKDTIYFGEGSWLTVV.

The rearrangement joins TRBV6-1 to TRBJ2-5; D gene unclear. CDR3 length: 13 residues. V was trimmed by 6 bases and J by 5 bases, leaving 13 bases between them. Germline V lookup: CDR1 MNHNS, CDR2 SASEGT. CDR3 in amino acids: CASSRPWGETQYF. The DNA for the CDR3 is TGTGCCAGCAGCCGACCCTGGGGTGAGACCCAGTACTTC.

Regarding this clonotype: This could be a read error, since a much larger clone is one nucleotide away. V is TRBV20-1 and J is TRBJ2-3; D ambiguous. Germline lookup yields CDR1 DFQATT and CDR2 SNEGSKA (reference sequence). V shed 0 bases and J shed 2 bases, with 9 bases lying between them. The CDR3 runs to 14 residues. CDR3 amino acids: CSARDHADTDTQYF. The DNA for the CDR3 is TGCAGTGCTAGAGATCACGCTGACACAGATACGCAGTATTTT.

The chain is built from TRBV6-5 and TRBJ2-3, with 8 nucleotides matching TRBD2. Germline loops: CDR1 MNHEY, CDR2 SVGAGI. The CDR3 covers 14 residues. The ends lost 7 bases at V and 1 base at J; junction bases unmatched: 4. CDR3 in amino acids: CASTYSGGTDTQYF. CDR3 nucleotide sequence: TGTGCCAGCACTTATAGCGGGGGCACAGATACGCAGTATTTT.

In its sample, this clonotype was seen a few times. V is TRBV13 and J is TRBJ1-2; TRBD1 matches at 8 bases. The CDR3 extends over 15 amino acids. V trimming: 5 bases; J trimming: 6 bases; junction bases outside the gene matches: 11. Germline V gene lookup returns CDR1 PRHDT and CDR2 FYEKMQ (reference sequence). The CDR3 DNA follows: TGTGCCAGCAGCGATGCGGGGACAGGAAGACATGGCTACACCTTC. Amino acids: CASSDAGTGRHGYTF. The full variable domain, completed using reference TRBV13 and TRBJ1-2, is AAGVIQSPRHLIKEKRETATLKCYPIPRHDTVYWYQQGPGQDPQFLISFYEKMQSDKGSIPDRFSAQQFSDYHSELNMSSLELGDSALYFCASSDAGTGRHGYTFGSGTRLTVV.

This clonotype was seen repeatedly, ten times or more. The rearrangement uses TRBV12-3 or TRBV12-4 and TRBJ1-5, with D perhaps TRBD1 (6 bases). CDR3 length: 12 residues. The V end was cut by 7 bases, the J end by 6 bases, with 10 bases between. The DNA of the CDR3 is TGTGCCAGCAAGATGGGGGCTCAGCCCCAGCATTTT. Amino acid sequence: CASKMGAQPQHF.

The table lists this clonotype with a count of one. The chain carries TRBV6-4 and TRBJ1-1; 11 nucleotides match TRBD1. Germline values: CDR1 MRHNA, CDR2 SNTAGT. The CDR3 has 18 amino acids. V trimming: 5 bases; J trimming: 2 bases; junction bases outside the gene matches: 13. Written as DNA, the CDR3 is TGTGCCAGCAGTTGGGGTCCGGGACAGGGGGGGAGAAACACTGAAGCTTTCTTT. The encoded protein is CASSWGPGQGGRNTEAFF.

Many counts were recorded for this clonotype. The rearrangement uses TRBV6-1 and TRBJ2-7; a weak D match, TRBD2 (6 bases). Germline lookup yields CDR1 MNHNS and CDR2 SASEGT. Trimming cost V 6 bases and J 3 bases, with 18 bases left between them. The CDR3 covers 15 residues. The CDR3 spells CASSLETGELYEQYF. CDR3 nucleotides: TGTGCCAGCAGCCTTGAGACGGGGGAACTCTACGAGCAGTACTTC.

In its sample, this clonotype was seen many times. V gene TRBV7-9 combines with J gene TRBJ2-1, with D tentatively TRBD1 or TRBD2 (5 bases each). CDR3 length: 16 residues. V lost 5 bases and J lost 1, with 15 bases in between. Germline V gives CDR1 SEHNR, CDR2 FQNEAQ (reference sequence). CDR3 protein: CASSPQDSRSYNEQFF. CDR3 coding DNA: TGTGCCAGCAGCCCACAGGACTCCAGGTCCTACAATGAGCAGTTCTTC.

The V gene is TRBV28, the J gene TRBJ1-6; D may be TRBD1 (6 bases). Looked up from germline, CDR1 is MDHEN and CDR2 is SYDVKM. The CDR3 loop spans 19 amino acids. Deletions cut 2 bases from V and 1 base from J, with 18 bases between. This CDR3 is CASSLDPGTSASYNSPLHF. DNA of the CDR3: TGTGCCAGCAGTTTAGACCCGGGGACAAGCGCGTCCTATAATTCACCCCTCCACTTT.

A few counts support this clonotype. The chain joins TRBV27 to TRBJ2-7, with D tentatively TRBD1 (6 bases). The CDR3 is made up of 13 amino acids. The germline V gene has CDR1 MNHEY and CDR2 SMNVEV (reference sequence). With 8 bases removed from V and 2 bases from J, the gap between germline ends came to 13 bases. The CDR3 coding sequence is TGTGCCAGCGGGTGGGGGCTCACCTACGAGCAGTACTTC. This translates into CASGWGLTYEQYF.

This clonotype was recorded a few times. The chain links TRBV6-1 to TRBJ1-5, with D possibly matching TRBD1 (5 bases). V gave up 7 bases and J gave up 5 bases, with 21 bases separating them. There are 16 residues in the CDR3. Per the germline V gene, CDR1 is MNHNS and CDR2 is SASEGT. The CDR3 spells CASKGRGPLLDQPQHF. DNA of the CDR3: TGTGCCAGCAAAGGCCGGGGACCCCTACTCGATCAGCCCCAGCATTTT.

Comments on this clonotype: A much larger clone lies a single base off, so this may be a read error. In nucleotides, the CDR3 is TGTGCCAGCAGCCCGGATGAAGGCCGGGGAACCTACGAGCAGTACTTC. It is translated as CASSPDEGRGTYEQYF. The chain combines TRBV2 with TRBJ2-7, with TRBD2 as a possible D gene (5 bases). Germline assignment: CDR1 SNHLY and CDR2 FYNNEI. CDR3 length: 16 amino acids. V lost 6 bases, J lost 2 bases, and 20 bases lay in between. Using reference TRBV2 and TRBJ2-7 for the parts outside the CDR3, the full variable domain is EPEVTQTPSHQVTQMGQEVILRCVPISNHLYFYWYRQILGQKVEFLVSFYNNEISEKSEIFDDQFSVERPDGSNFTLKIRSTKLEDSAMYFCASSPDEGRGTYEQYFGPGTRLTVT.

In regard to this clonotype: Only one base separates this from a far larger clonotype, so it likely reflects a read error. The J gene is TRBJ2-3, the V gene TRBV12-3 or TRBV12-4; 10 bases line up with TRBD2. The DNA end favors TRBJ2-5, so the J call may be wrong. The CDR3 loop spans 14 amino acids. The CDR3 DNA is TGTGCCAGCAGTTCTGGACTAGCGGCAATGTCCCAGTACTTC. It is translated as CASSSGLAAMSQYF.

This clonotype has more than one count but fewer than ten. The genes are TRBV20-1 and TRBJ1-5; possible D gene TRBD1, 5 bases. The CDR3 spans 13 residues. The germline CDR1 and CDR2 sequences are DFQATT and SNEGSKA (reference sequence). V gave up 1 base and J gave up 7 bases, with 11 bases separating them. CDR3 loop: CSARAAGVQPQHF. Here the CDR3 DNA reads TGCAGTGCTAGAGCCGCGGGGGTCCAGCCCCAGCATTTT.

This clonotype was counted ten times or more. This sequence joins TRBV2 and TRBJ1-2; no reliable D call. The CDR3 has 13 residues. With 2 bases removed from V and 4 bases from J, the gap between germline ends came to 8 bases. Germline values: CDR1 SNHLY, CDR2 FYNNEI. In DNA, the CDR3 is TGTGCCAGCAGTGAAAACGGGTTCTATGGCTACACCTTC. Its translation is CASSENGFYGYTF.

The gene calls are TRBV30 and TRBJ2-7; TRBD2 might be the D (7 bases). The CDR3 sequence is 13 residues long. CDR1 is GTSNPN and CDR2 is SVGIG in the germline V gene (reference sequence). Trimming cost V 1 base and J 4 bases, with 11 bases left between them. CDR3 amino acids: CAWSAGGGYEQYF. The CDR3 nucleotides are TGTGCCTGGAGTGCGGGGGGCGGGTACGAGCAGTACTTC.